The source of this TCR beta chain is a study of memory B cells and T cells in multiple sclerosis. CFSE-dim autoproliferating and CFSE-high non-proliferating T cells from unstimulated culture were sequenced separately. Fewer than 55 million CFSE-labeled PBMCs were cultured around seven days unstimulated, then replicate wells were pooled. Without exogenous stimuli, around 0.47 uM CFSE-labeled PBMCs were cultured serum-free. The CDR3 sequence is 14 residues long. Germline CDR1 is MDHEN and CDR2 is SYDVKM. V lost 2 bases and J 4 bases, leaving 9 bases between the germline ends. General observations from the study: Normalization was needed because clone-set size differences affected shared clonotype counts.

To note about this clone: Its specificity is not known.

This table comes from immunoSEQ multiplex PCR, and its TCRdb copy is limited to in-frame clones, with some not included. Of over 10,000 clones listed, 84% are singletons. The receptor was derived from a human donor with multiple sclerosis. The V and J genes are TRBV28 and TRBJ2-1; D is ambiguous. The source material was PBMCs from blood kept in culture. This CDR3 reads CASSLVGPYNEQFF. Here the CDR3 DNA reads TGTGCCAGCAGTTTAGTCGGCCCTTACAATGAGCAGTTCTTC.